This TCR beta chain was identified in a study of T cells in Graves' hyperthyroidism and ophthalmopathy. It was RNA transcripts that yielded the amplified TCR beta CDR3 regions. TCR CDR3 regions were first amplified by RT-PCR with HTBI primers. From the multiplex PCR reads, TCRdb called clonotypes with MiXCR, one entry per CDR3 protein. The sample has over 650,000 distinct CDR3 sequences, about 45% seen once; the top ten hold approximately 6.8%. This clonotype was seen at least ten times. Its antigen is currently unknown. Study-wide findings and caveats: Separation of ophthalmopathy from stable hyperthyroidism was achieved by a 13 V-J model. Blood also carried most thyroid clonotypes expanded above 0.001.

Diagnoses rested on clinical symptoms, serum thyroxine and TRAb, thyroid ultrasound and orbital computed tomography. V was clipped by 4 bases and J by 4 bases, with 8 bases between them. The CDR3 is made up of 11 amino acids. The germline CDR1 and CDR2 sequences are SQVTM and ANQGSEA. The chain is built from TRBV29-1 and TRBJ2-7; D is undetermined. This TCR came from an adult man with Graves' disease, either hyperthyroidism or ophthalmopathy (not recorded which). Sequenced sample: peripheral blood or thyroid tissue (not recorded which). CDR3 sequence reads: CSVVYGYEQYF. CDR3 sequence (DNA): TGCAGCGTTGTATACGGATACGAGCAGTACTTC.